This TCR beta chain originates from a study of T cell changes during pregnancy in multiple sclerosis. The CDR3 loop spans 16 amino acids. With 3 bases clipped from V and 1 base from J, the junction kept 5 bases outside the gene matches. Germline-derived CDR1 and CDR2 are SGHAT and FQNNGV. Measured with immunoSEQ multiplex PCR; TCRdb has only the in-frame clones, and not every one. The profile shows roughly 100,000 clones, roughly 92% of them singletons. This clone came up once. This rearrangement joins TRBV11-2 to TRBJ2-5; 10 bases are shared with TRBD2. The material was peripheral blood, obtained after pregnancy. The TCR comes from a female donor with multiple sclerosis, enrolled in a pregnancy study. The DNA for the CDR3 is TGTGCCAGCAGCTTGTGGACTAGCGGAACCCAAGAGACCCAGTACTTC. Translating it yields CASSLWTSGTQETQYF.